This is a list of T cell receptor beta chains from one sample in a study of cytomegalovirus exposure and HLA in healthy donors. Some clones are missing from TCRdb's copy, which holds only in-frame ones; the method was immunoSEQ multiplex PCR. The table has about 91,000 clones, about 77% seen once. Sequencing was performed on PBMCs. These receptors all stem from a male donor in good health and CMV-seropositive. CDR3s include the opening cysteine and the closing phenylalanine or tryptophan. D genes are given only for firm matches. Expanded clones get a size class; other rows say once, few or many, or leave the size out.

CDR3	DNA	J	V	D	size
CASSWTSGATEAFF	TGTGCCAGCAGCTGGACTTCAGGGGCCACTGAAGCTTTCTTT	TRBJ1-1	TRBV11-2	.	.
CSVELVRGPKYGYTF	TGCAGCGTTGAACTAGTAAGGGGGCCTAAGTATGGCTACACCTTC	TRBJ1-2	TRBV29-1	TRBD1	.
CASSQGQNEKLFF	TGCGCCAGCAGCCAGGGACAGAATGAAAAACTGTTTTTT	TRBJ1-4	TRBV5-1	TRBD1	few
CASSSPGLAGGRYEQYF	TGTGCCAGCAGCTCCCCGGGACTAGCGGGGGGCCGCTACGAGCAGTACTTC	TRBJ2-7	TRBV7-2	TRBD2	.
CASSSIGTGEVYEQYF	TGTGCCAGCAGTTCTATAGGGACAGGGGAGGTCTACGAGCAGTACTTC	TRBJ2-7	TRBV27	TRBD1	.
CATSGILGDNEQFF	TGTGCCACCAGCGGGATCCTCGGGGACAATGAGCAGTTCTTC	TRBJ2-1	TRBV15	.	.
CASSIGTSGSSYNEQFF	TGTGCCAGTAGTATCGGGACTAGCGGGAGCTCCTACAATGAGCAGTTCTTC	TRBJ2-1	TRBV19	TRBD2	.
CATSRQGDYGYTF	TGTGCCACCAGCAGACAGGGGGACTATGGCTACACCTTC	TRBJ1-2	TRBV15	TRBD1	.
CASSLDREQYF	TGCGCCAGCAGCTTGGACCGGGAGCAGTACTTC	TRBJ2-7	TRBV5-1	.	.
CASRLAGAYNEQFF	TGTGCCAGTCGTCTAGCGGGGGCCTACAATGAGCAGTTCTTC	TRBJ2-1	TRBV27	TRBD2	.
CASSLDTPKQFF	TGTGCCAGCAGCCTGGACACCCCCAAGCAGTTCTTC	TRBJ2-1	TRBV7-9	.	.
CASSLAGARPQHF	TGTGCCAGCAGCCTGGCGGGGGCCCGGCCCCAGCATTTT	TRBJ1-5	TRBV7-9	.	.
CASSGPGTGSQPQHF	TGTGCCAGCAGTGGCCCAGGGACCGGGAGTCAGCCCCAGCATTTT	TRBJ1-5	TRBV25-1	.	.
CASSVASLGGYEQYF	TGTGCCAGCAGCGTAGCTTCACTAGGCGGGTACGAGCAGTACTTC	TRBJ2-7	TRBV9	.	.
CASRMTGGAFYYGYTF	TGTGCCAGCAGAATGACAGGGGGCGCATTTTACTATGGCTACACCTTC	TRBJ1-2	TRBV11-2	TRBD1	.
CASSDQTGGGDTQYF	TGTGCCAGCAGTGACCAAACAGGGGGAGGAGATACGCAGTATTTT	TRBJ2-3	TRBV6-4	TRBD1	.
CASSIASGQETQYF	TGTGCCAGCAGCATCGCTAGCGGCCAAGAGACCCAGTACTTC	TRBJ2-5	TRBV5-8	TRBD2	.
CASSLGSQETQYF	TGCGCCAGCAGCTTGGGTAGCCAAGAGACCCAGTACTTC	TRBJ2-5	TRBV5-1	.	once
CASSYPDRDSTDTQYF	TGTGCCAGTAGCTATCCGGACAGGGATAGCACAGATACGCAGTATTTT	TRBJ2-3	TRBV19	TRBD1	.
CASSLAPDLNTEAFF	TGCGCCAGCAGCTTGGCGCCAGATCTGAACACTGAAGCTTTCTTT	TRBJ1-1	TRBV5-1	.	.
CASSSVQGIPEAFF	TGCGCCAGCAGCTCGGTACAGGGAATTCCTGAAGCTTTCTTT	TRBJ1-1	TRBV5-1	.	.
CASSLATPAEKLFF	TGTGCCAGCAGCTTGGCCACCCCAGCGGAAAAACTGTTTTTT	TRBJ1-4	TRBV5-8	.	.
CSVRQGETEAFF	TGCAGCGTCCGACAGGGGGAAACTGAAGCTTTCTTT	TRBJ1-1	TRBV29-1	TRBD1	.
CASSSAGTGIYEQYF	TGTGCCAGCAGTTCGGCCGGGACAGGGATTTACGAGCAGTACTTC	TRBJ2-7	TRBV6-5	TRBD1	few
CASSVDQGEPSYNEQFF	TGTGCCAGCAGTGTAGATCAGGGGGAACCATCCTACAATGAGCAGTTCTTC	TRBJ2-1	TRBV6-1	TRBD1	.
CASRVTYRVFINEQFF	TGTGCCAGCAGAGTGACGTACAGGGTTTTTATCAATGAGCAGTTCTTC	TRBJ2-1	TRBV27	.	.
CASSTSGGPRETQYF	TGTGCCAGCAGCACTAGCGGGGGGCCGCGAGAGACCCAGTACTTC	TRBJ2-5	TRBV28	TRBD2	.
CASSLARGTTNEKLFF	TGTGCCAGCAGCTTAGCGCGGGGGACAACTAATGAAAAACTGTTTTTT	TRBJ1-4	TRBV7-6	.	.
CASSFRDSLLGEQYF	TGTGCCAGCAGTTTTAGGGACTCTCTTTTGGGGGAGCAGTACTTC	TRBJ2-5	TRBV27	.	.
CASIAYGRARGAFF	TGTGCCAGCATCGCCTACGGGAGGGCTCGGGGAGCTTTCTTT	TRBJ1-1	TRBV6-1	.	.
CASSDGEVGYGYTF	TGTGCCAGCAGCGACGGGGAGGTGGGCTATGGCTACACCTTC	TRBJ1-2	TRBV7-8	.	.
CASRMPGTLSYEQYF	TGTGCCAGCAGGATGCCGGGGACACTTTCCTACGAGCAGTACTTC	TRBJ2-7	TRBV28	.	.
CSSSLSGYEQFF	TGTTCCAGCAGCTTATCGGGATATGAGCAGTTCTTC	TRBJ2-1	TRBV7-9	.	.
CASSFTGINSPLHF	TGTGCCAGCAGCTTTACGGGAATCAATTCACCCCTCCACTTT	TRBJ1-6	TRBV5-6	.	.
CASSPVGESYGYTF	TGTGCCAGCTCACCAGTAGGGGAAAGCTATGGCTACACCTTC	TRBJ1-2	TRBV18	.	.
CASRTGGARGSSYEQYF	TGTGCCAGTAGAACAGGCGGGGCGAGAGGGTCTTCCTACGAGCAGTACTTC	TRBJ2-7	TRBV19	.	.
CASSRGGSSLDEQYF	TGCGCCAGCAGCCGGGGCGGGAGTTCTCTTGACGAGCAGTACTTC	TRBJ2-7	TRBV4-1	TRBD2	.
CASTSSGRYNEQFF	TGTGCCAGCACTTCTAGCGGGAGGTACAATGAGCAGTTCTTC	TRBJ2-1	TRBV27	TRBD2	.
CASSLGQTTGELFF	TGCGCCAGCAGCTTAGGACAGACCACCGGGGAGCTGTTTTTT	TRBJ2-2	TRBV5-1	.	.
CAWSPIWGQGKRKLFF	TGTGCCTGGAGTCCCATATGGGGACAGGGGAAGCGAAAACTGTTTTTT	TRBJ1-4	TRBV30	TRBD1	.
CASRVGTGDTGELFF	TGTGCCAGCAGGGTCGGCACAGGGGACACCGGGGAGCTGTTTTTT	TRBJ2-2	TRBV4-2	TRBD1	.
CASSPFPPNTAFSGNGYTF	TGTGCCAGCAGCCCCTTCCCCCCCAATACAGCTTTTTCCGGTAATGGCTACACCTTC	TRBJ1-2	TRBV7-2	.	.
CASSRGLAGTDTQYF	TGTGCCAGCAGCCGGGGACTAGCGGGCACAGATACGCAGTATTTT	TRBJ2-3	TRBV4-2	TRBD2	once
CASRPPGQGTGELFF	TGTGCCAGCAGACCACCGGGACAGGGAACCGGGGAGCTGTTTTTT	TRBJ2-2	TRBV7-9	TRBD1	.
CASMGRTGHTEAFF	TGTGCCAGCATGGGCCGGACAGGGCACACTGAAGCTTTCTTT	TRBJ1-1	TRBV2	TRBD1	.
CSVGTGSRGNEQFF	TGCAGCGTTGGGACAGGGTCGCGGGGAAATGAGCAGTTCTTC	TRBJ2-1	TRBV29-1	TRBD1	.
CASSFIAGATGELFF	TGTGCCAGCAGTTTTATAGCGGGAGCCACCGGGGAGCTGTTTTTT	TRBJ2-2	TRBV28	TRBD2	.
CASSLSGGNQPQHF	TGTGCCAGCAGCTTAAGCGGAGGGAATCAGCCCCAGCATTTT	TRBJ1-5	TRBV7-3	.	few
CASREGTGLNTEAFF	TGTGCCAGCAGGGAGGGGACAGGGCTGAACACTGAAGCTTTCTTT	TRBJ1-1	TRBV28	TRBD1	.
CASSFTGNYGYTF	TGTGCCAGCAGTTTTACAGGAAACTATGGCTACACCTTC	TRBJ1-2	TRBV6-5	.	.
CASSLPSGRENYGYTF	TGTGCCAGCAGCTTACCGTCGGGTCGGGAAAACTATGGCTACACCTTC	TRBJ1-2	TRBV11-2	.	.
CASSPGGSNQPQHF	TGCGCCAGCAGCCCGGGGGGAAGCAATCAGCCCCAGCATTTT	TRBJ1-5	TRBV4-1	.	.
CASSERASGRATPFTQYF	TGTGCCAGCAGTGAACGGGCTAGCGGGAGGGCCACCCCATTTACGCAGTATTTT	TRBJ2-3	TRBV6-1	TRBD2	.
CASSFISGLAESTDAQYF	TGTGCCAGCAGCTTCATTTCGGGACTAGCGGAAAGCACAGATGCGCAGTATTTT	TRBJ2-3	TRBV7-9	TRBD2	.